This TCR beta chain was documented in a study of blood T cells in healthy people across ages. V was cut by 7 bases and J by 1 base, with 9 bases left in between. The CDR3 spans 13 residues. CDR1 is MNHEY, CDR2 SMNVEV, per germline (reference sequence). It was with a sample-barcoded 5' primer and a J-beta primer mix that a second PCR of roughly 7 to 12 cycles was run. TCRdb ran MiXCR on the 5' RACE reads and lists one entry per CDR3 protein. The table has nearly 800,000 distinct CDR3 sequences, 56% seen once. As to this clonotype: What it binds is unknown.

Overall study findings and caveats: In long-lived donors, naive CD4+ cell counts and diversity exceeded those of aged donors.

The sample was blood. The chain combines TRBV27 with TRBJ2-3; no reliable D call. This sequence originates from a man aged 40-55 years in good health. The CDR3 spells CASKTGRTDTQYF. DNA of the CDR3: TGTGCCAGCAAGACTGGGCGCACAGATACGCAGTATTTT.